Sequencing of this T cell receptor beta chain was carried out in a study of cytomegalovirus exposure and HLA in healthy donors. Healthy bone marrow donors supplied every sample. The PCR used 60 Vbeta and 13 Jbeta primers. Method: immunoSEQ multiplex PCR; TCRdb's copy keeps in-frame clones and lacks some. The sample has 90,000 to 100,000 clones, approximately 78% seen once. Germline V gives CDR1 SGDLS, CDR2 YYNGEE. Trimming left V 4 bases short and J 1 base short, with 14 bases between. This CDR3 has 15 residues. This sequence joins TRBV9 and TRBJ1-1; the D gene is possibly TRBD1 (6 bases). Material for sequencing was PBMCs. This TCR came from a woman in her sixties in good health and CMV-seronegative. The CDR3 loop reads CASSPGDTPNTEAFF. The CDR3 DNA reads as TGTGCCAGCAGCCCCGGGGACACACCGAACACTGAAGCTTTCTTT.